This T cell receptor (beta chain) was captured in a study of T cell responses to AZD1222 COVID-19 vaccine. Notes on the study in general: The peak T cell response came first, and repertoires were sampled only after it. Baseline antibody screening turned up just a handful of seropositive AZD1222 recipients.

About this clone itself: Antigen specificity is unknown.

The CDR3 has 14 residues. The germline V gene has CDR1 SGDLS and CDR2 YYNGEE. Trimming stripped 1 base from V and 0 bases from J, with 5 bases between. Produced via immunoSEQ multiplex PCR; TCRdb's table is partial and in-frame only. This sample has tens of thousands of clones, with over 80% found just once. This sequence originates from an adult in good health. Sample: peripheral blood, taken on day 0 of MenACWY control vaccination. This chain joins TRBV9 and TRBJ1-3, with D unresolved. CDR3 DNA: TGTGCCAGCAGCGTAATGAGCTCTGGAAACACCATATATTTT. Encoded protein: CASSVMSSGNTIYF.